Listed here are 18 T cell receptor beta chains from one sample, sequenced in a study of T cell changes during pregnancy in multiple sclerosis. This table comes from immunoSEQ multiplex PCR, and its TCRdb copy is limited to in-frame clones, with some not included. The sample shows some 110,000 clones, approximately 90% of them seen only once. The sample consisted of peripheral blood, taken in the third trimester of pregnancy. These receptors were obtained from a female donor with multiple sclerosis, enrolled in a pregnancy study.

The J gene is TRBJ1-2, the V gene TRBV30; 8 bases align to TRBD1. V was clipped by 3 bases and J by 8 bases; unmatched bases: 14. The CDR3 consists of 15 residues. Looked up from germline, CDR1 is GTSNPN and CDR2 is SVGIG (reference sequence). CDR3 residues: CAWRFLKPDRAGYTF. The CDR3, as DNA: TGTGCCTGGAGATTCCTAAAACCGGACAGGGCGGGCTACACCTTC.

The chain recombines TRBV5-1 with TRBJ1-4; D unresolved. Looked up from germline, CDR1 is SGHRS and CDR2 is YFSETQ. The CDR3 has 15 amino acids. The V gene lost 0 bases and the J gene lost 5 bases, with 11 bases spanning the gap. CDR3 region: CASSLDGGLNEKLFF. CDR3 in DNA: TGCGCCAGCAGCTTGGATGGAGGGTTGAATGAAAAACTGTTTTTT.

V is TRBV2 and J is TRBJ1-5; D remains unclear. The CDR3 totals 14 residues. V lost 4 bases and J lost 5, with 12 bases in between. The germline V gene has CDR1 SNHLY and CDR2 FYNNEI. Here the CDR3 reads CASSGQADYQPQHF. The CDR3 DNA is TGTGCCAGCAGTGGGCAAGCGGATTATCAGCCCCAGCATTTT. Supplemented by reference TRBV2 and TRBJ1-5, the full variable domain reads EPEVTQTPSHQVTQMGQEVILRCVPISNHLYFYWYRQILGQKVEFLVSFYNNEISEKSEIFDDQFSVERPDGSNFTLKIRSTKLEDSAMYFCASSGQADYQPQHFGDGTRLSIL.

The rearrangement links TRBV25-1 to TRBJ1-1, with 10 bases fitting TRBD1. The CDR3 loop spans 16 amino acids. Unmatched junction bases numbered 10, after V lost 6 bases and J lost 3 bases. Looked up from germline, CDR1 is MGHDK and CDR2 is SYGVNS. The CDR3 is CASRRQGASLDTEAFF. The DNA of the CDR3 is TGTGCCAGCAGGAGACAGGGGGCGAGTCTGGACACTGAAGCTTTCTTT.

V is TRBV6-1 and J is TRBJ2-7; tentative D call: TRBD1 (6 bases). Trimming took off 3 bases at V and 6 bases at J, with 12 bases between the two ends. The CDR3 sequence is 13 residues long. Per the germline V gene, CDR1 is MNHNS and CDR2 is SASEGT. In DNA, the CDR3 is TGTGCCAGCAGTGATCAGGGGACCCCCGAGCAGTACTTC. This translates into CASSDQGTPEQYF.

V gene TRBV5-1 combines with J gene TRBJ2-2; 8 bases are a match to TRBD2. Germline V gives CDR1 SGHRS, CDR2 YFSETQ. With 6 bases clipped from V and 3 bases from J, the junction kept 10 bases outside the gene matches. The CDR3 consists of 16 residues. CDR3 residues: CASTPGGGVDTGELFF. As DNA, the CDR3 is TGCGCCAGCACTCCGGGGGGGGGCGTCGACACCGGGGAGCTGTTTTTT.

The J gene is TRBJ2-5, the V gene TRBV7-7; 8 nucleotides align to TRBD1. CDR1 and CDR2 (germline): SSHAT, FNYEAQ (reference sequence). Trimming cost V 5 bases and J 6 bases; bases outside gene matches: 8. The CDR3 loop spans 14 amino acids. The CDR3 reads CASSLAGGWQTQYF. The CDR3, as DNA: TGTGCCAGCAGCCTCGCAGGGGGCTGGCAGACCCAGTACTTC.

The chain has TRBV4-2 and TRBJ1-1; tentative D call: TRBD1 (5 bases). The CDR3 sequence is 16 residues long. V was cut by 0 bases and J by 8 bases, with 19 bases left in between. Germline V gene lookup returns CDR1 LGHNA and CDR2 YNFKEQ. CDR3 in DNA: TGTGCCAGCAGCCAAGAGGGATCACCGGGACTAGGGGAAGCTTTCTTT. Its protein is CASSQEGSPGLGEAFF.

The V gene is TRBV6-5, the J gene TRBJ2-7; 7 bases map to TRBD1. CDR1 is MNHEY, CDR2 SVGAGI, per germline. The CDR3 is 15 amino acids. V lost 0 bases and J lost 4; bases outside the gene matches: 6. The CDR3 coding sequence is TGTGCCAGCAGTTACTCGGGGGACAGACTTTACGAGCAGTACTTC. It yields the protein CASSYSGDRLYEQYF.

The genes are TRBV5-4 and TRBJ2-1; 10 bases are shared with TRBD2. V shed 4 bases and J 0 bases; nucleotides not matched to a gene: 10. The CDR3 runs to 18 residues. Per germline, CDR1 SGHNT and CDR2 YYREEE (reference sequence). CDR3 coding DNA: TGTGCCAGCAGCCCCGGGCTAGCGGGGGCCCGCTCCTACAATGAGCAGTTCTTC. It codes for CASSPGLAGARSYNEQFF. The variable domain in full, with the rest retrieved from reference TRBV5-4 and TRBJ2-1, is ETGVTQSPTHLIKTRGQQVTLRCSSQSGHNTVSWYQQALGQGPQFIFQYYREEENGRGNFPPRFSGLQFPNYSSELNVNALELDDSALYLCASSPGLAGARSYNEQFFGPGTRLTVL.

V is TRBV9 and J is TRBJ2-5, with TRBD1 matching 7 bases. Germline CDR1 SGDLS, CDR2 YYNGEE. J was trimmed by 5 bases and V by 0 bases; bases with no gene match: 10. This CDR3 comprises 16 residues. The CDR3 sequence is CASSVGVDRVLETQYF. The CDR3, as DNA: TGTGCCAGCAGCGTAGGCGTCGACAGGGTCTTGGAGACCCAGTACTTC.

This sequence joins TRBV15 and TRBJ2-4, with D tentatively TRBD2 (5 bases). With 4 bases removed from V and 0 bases from J, the gap between germline ends came to 10 bases. This CDR3 region has 15 residues. The germline V gene has CDR1 LNHNV and CDR2 YYDKDF (reference sequence). The CDR3 here is CATSTGLSAKNIQYF. CDR3 bases: TGTGCCACCAGCACCGGACTGTCAGCCAAAAACATTCAGTACTTC.

This chain uses TRBV15 with TRBJ2-5; TRBD2 agrees at 7 bases. With 5 bases clipped from V and 3 bases from J, the junction kept 9 bases outside the gene matches. This CDR3 has 15 residues. In germline, CDR1 is LNHNV, CDR2 YYDKDF (reference sequence). For the CDR3, the DNA is TGTGCCACCAGCCGCCCGGGACTAAGGAAAGAGACCCAGTACTTC. This translates into CATSRPGLRKETQYF.

CDR3 sequence (DNA): TGCGCCAGCAGCACAGGGACATCTGAAGCTTTCTTT. Translated: CASSTGTSEAFF. The V and J genes are TRBV5-1 and TRBJ1-1, with D tentatively TRBD1 (6 bases). Deletions cut 4 bases from V and 6 bases from J, with 10 bases between. From germline, CDR1 is SGHRS and CDR2 YFSETQ. CDR3 length: 12 amino acids.

This clone was recorded once. The chain recombines TRBV11-2 with TRBJ2-7; D remains unclear. The CDR3 sequence is 18 residues long. V lost 0 bases and J 3 bases, leaving 21 bases between the germline ends. In germline, CDR1 is SGHAT, CDR2 FQNNGV. The CDR3 bases are TGTGCCAGCAGCTTAGAAGCGCTGAGCCCCCGGCACCTCTACGAGCAGTACTTC. It is translated as CASSLEALSPRHLYEQYF.

The chain recombines TRBV28 with TRBJ2-2, with 10 positions matching TRBD1. CDR1 and CDR2 from the germline V gene are MDHEN and SYDVKM. The J segment lost 3 bases and the V segment lost 11 bases, leaving 3 bases of the junction unmatched. This CDR3 region has 13 residues. As DNA, the CDR3 is TGTGCCGGCGGGACAGGGGACACCGGGGAGCTGTTTTTT. This codes for CAGGTGDTGELFF.

J is TRBJ2-3 and V is TRBV29-1, with D tentatively TRBD2 (5 bases). The ends were cut back, 4 bases at V and 6 bases at J, with 11 bases in the middle. The V gene's germline CDR1 is SQVTM and CDR2 ANQGSEA. The CDR3 has 12 residues. DNA of the CDR3: TGCAGCGTTGCAAGAGGGTCCGATACGCAGTATTTT. It yields the protein CSVARGSDTQYF.

The genes are TRBV19 and TRBJ1-4; D not certain. The germline CDR1 and CDR2 sequences are LNHDA and SQIVND (reference sequence). The V end lost 5 bases, the J end lost 5 bases, and 18 bases lay between the germline ends. The CDR3 spans 16 residues. CDR3 sequence (DNA): TGTGCCAGTAGTCCACCCCGGACGGGGAAGAATGAAAAACTGTTTTTT. As protein: CASSPPRTGKNEKLFF.